The TCR beta chain under discussion was sequenced for a study of blood T cell repertoires in COVID-19. Assay: immunoSEQ multiplex PCR; the TCRdb copy retains only in-frame clones and omits some. This repertoire shows more than 95,000 clones, roughly 76% found once; its top ten account for over 8.5%. This TCR was recovered from a woman between 70 and 85 years old with acute or convalescent COVID-19. Sequencing was done on a sample of peripheral blood.

This CDR3 reads CASAGQGPPDTQYF. CDR3 DNA sequence: TGCGCCAGCGCCGGACAGGGCCCGCCAGATACGCAGTATTTT. The chain couples TRBV10-2 to TRBJ2-3; 8 positions agree with TRBD1. Germline CDR1 reads WSHSY; CDR2 reads SAAADI. V was pared by 8 bases and J by 4 bases, with 8 bases of the junction left unmatched. This CDR3 region has 14 residues.